This T cell receptor (beta chain) derives from a study of cytomegalovirus exposure and HLA in healthy donors. Study-wide results and caveats: Listed as cytomegalovirus-associated were 150 or so TCR beta chains.

Regarding this clone: Antigen specificity is unknown.

PCR was performed using 60 Vbeta and 13 Jbeta primers. Clones were read by immunoSEQ multiplex PCR, and TCRdb kept only the in-frame ones, dropping some. Found here are some 120,000 clones, roughly two thirds of them singletons; the top ten hold less than 2%. The CDR3 has 20 residues. Germline values: CDR1 SGHVS, CDR2 FQNEAQ. V was pared by 7 bases and J by 0 bases, with 28 bases between. The sample consisted of PBMCs. The chain recombines TRBV7-8 with TRBJ1-5; D call uncertain. The source of this sequence is a young man in good health and CMV-seropositive. CDR3 sequence (DNA): TGTGCCAGCACCCCCGAGATGAAAGGCGTACAGAACCCTAGCAATCAGCCCCAGCATTTT. It codes for CASTPEMKGVQNPSNQPQHF. Variable domain in full (rest from reference TRBV7-8 and TRBJ1-5): GAGVSQSPRYKVAKRGQDVALRCDPISGHVSLFWYQQALGQGPEFLTYFQNEAQLDKSGLPSDRFFAERPEGSVSTLKIQRTQQEDSAVYLCASTPEMKGVQNPSNQPQHFGDGTRLSIL.